This T cell receptor (beta chain) appears in the sequencing data of a study of neurological immune-mediated disorders. This clonotype was recorded many times. The CDR3 runs to 17 residues. CDR1 and CDR2 from the germline V gene are SEHNR and FQNEAQ (reference sequence). V dropped 3 bases and J dropped 0 bases, with 15 bases sitting between them. Each CDR3 protein is one row after TCRdb ran MiXCR on the 5' RACE reads. The sample shows 40,000 to 45,000 distinct CDR3 sequences, roughly 6% of them seen only once. The sequencing sample was made of CD4+ T cells from blood. This clonotype was obtained from a middle-aged woman in good health. The chain uses TRBV7-9 and TRBJ2-1; D might be TRBD1 (5 bases). CDR3 in DNA: TGTGCCAGCAGCTTGAGCTGGCGACAGAGCTCCTACAATGAGCAGTTCTTC. Its translation: CASSLSWRQSSYNEQFF. The full variable domain, with the rest looked up from reference TRBV7-9 and TRBJ2-1, is DTGVSQNPRHKITKRGQNVTFRCDPISEHNRLYWYRQTLGQGPEFLTYFQNEAQLEKSRLLSDRFSAERPKGSFSTLEIQRTEQGDSAMYLCASSLSWRQSSYNEQFFGPGTRLTVL.